This entry concerns a single T cell receptor beta chain. Amplification used 60 Vbeta primers and 13 Jbeta primers. Repertoires were generated with immunoSEQ multiplex PCR, while TCRdb's copy carries only in-frame clones and drops some. This sample yields 200,000 to 300,000 clones, of which 80% to 90% are seen a single time; 1.5% to 2.5% belongs to the top ten. Germline V gene sequence: CDR1 SGHRS, CDR2 YFSETQ. This CDR3 has 15 residues. J was trimmed by 3 bases and V by 5 bases; bases with no gene match: 7. The data derive from a study of cytomegalovirus exposure and HLA in healthy donors. The source of this sequence is a woman between 40 and 50 years old in good health and CMV-seropositive. The chain carries TRBV5-1 and TRBJ2-1; TRBD2 matches at 8 bases. Sequencing was done on a sample of PBMCs. The CDR3 sequence: CASRGPGTSYNEQFF. The CDR3 DNA follows: TGCGCCAGCAGGGGACCCGGGACTAGCTACAATGAGCAGTTCTTC. Full variable domain (remainder filled in from reference TRBV5-1 and TRBJ2-1): KAGVTQTPRYLIKTRGQQVTLSCSPISGHRSVSWYQQTPGQGLQFLFEYFSETQRNKGNFPGRFSGRQFSNSRSEMNVSTLELGDSALYLCASRGPGTSYNEQFFGPGTRLTVL.